This entry lists 28 T cell receptor beta chains sequenced from one sample in a study of cytomegalovirus exposure and HLA in healthy donors. In the PCR, 60 Vbeta and 13 Jbeta primers were used. Profiling relied on immunoSEQ multiplex PCR, and the TCRdb table lists in-frame clones only, not all of them. Among about 140,000 clones, around 73% were seen once, and the ten largest hold 1% to 1.5%. The specimen sequenced was PBMCs. The receptors derive from a woman in her thirties or forties in good health and CMV-seronegative.

The chain uses TRBV7-9 and TRBJ1-2; no firm D call. V lost 3 bases and J 6 bases, leaving 17 bases between the germline ends. The CDR3 consists of 15 residues. Per germline, CDR1 SEHNR and CDR2 FQNEAQ (reference sequence). The CDR3 is CASSFQETSDHGYTF. CDR3 coding DNA: TGTGCCAGCAGCTTCCAAGAGACATCGGATCATGGCTACACCTTC.

The chain is built from TRBV27 and TRBJ2-1, with 11 positions matching TRBD2. Trimming at V came to 5 bases and at J to 12 bases, leaving 15 bases not matched to a gene. The CDR3 sequence is 16 residues long. From germline, CDR1 is MNHEY and CDR2 SMNVEV (reference sequence). The CDR3 DNA reads as TGTGCCAGCAGTCTAGAGACTAGCGGGGCTGAAGGGGGGCAGTTCTTC. Residues: CASSLETSGAEGGQFF.

The chain joins TRBV27 to TRBJ1-1, with D possibly TRBD1 on 5 matching bases. CDR1 and CDR2 from the germline V gene are MNHEY and SMNVEV (reference sequence). Trimming took 7 bases from V and 3 from J, leaving 18 bases between them. The CDR3 loop spans 15 amino acids. The CDR3 region is CASKEGDSRYTEAFF. In nucleotides, the CDR3 is TGTGCCAGCAAGGAGGGAGACAGCCGTTACACTGAAGCTTTCTTT.

This chain joins TRBV5-1 and TRBJ1-1; 7 bases are shared with TRBD1. The length of the CDR3 is 16 residues. The V gene's germline CDR1 is SGHRS and CDR2 YFSETQ. The ends lost 3 bases at V and 1 base at J; junction bases unmatched: 9. The CDR3 spells CASSWTPGQRNTEAFF. CDR3 sequence (DNA): TGCGCCAGCAGCTGGACTCCGGGACAGAGGAACACTGAAGCTTTCTTT. Complete variable domain (other parts from reference TRBV5-1 and TRBJ1-1): KAGVTQTPRYLIKTRGQQVTLSCSPISGHRSVSWYQQTPGQGLQFLFEYFSETQRNKGNFPGRFSGRQFSNSRSEMNVSTLELGDSALYLCASSWTPGQRNTEAFFGQGTRLTVV.

The rearrangement uses TRBV2 and TRBJ2-3; D is undetermined. Germline CDR1 SNHLY, CDR2 FYNNEI. The CDR3 length is 13 residues. V lost 6 bases and J 1 base, leaving 8 bases between the germline ends. Here the CDR3 reads CASRIVGTDTQYF. CDR3 nucleotides: TGTGCCAGCAGGATAGTTGGCACAGATACGCAGTATTTT.

The genes are TRBV4-1 and TRBJ1-3, with unresolved D. Germline CDR1 reads MGHRA; CDR2 reads YSYEKL. The CDR3 runs to 14 residues. V dropped 2 bases and J dropped 0 bases, with 5 bases sitting between them. The CDR3 coding sequence is TGCGCCAGCAGCCAAACTCTCTCTGGAAACACCATATATTTT. Protein sequence: CASSQTLSGNTIYF.

The gene calls are TRBV28 and TRBJ2-7, with 7 bases matching TRBD1. The CDR3 covers 14 residues. The V and J ends lost 5 bases and 2 bases, in that order; junction bases with no gene match: 6. The germline V gene has CDR1 MDHEN and CDR2 SYDVKM. CDR3 nucleotides: TGTGCCAGCAGTGCCCGGACAGGTCCCTACGAGCAGTACGTC. Its protein product is CASSARTGPYEQYV.

This clone was counted once. The chain employs TRBV5-4 and TRBJ2-1, with 8 bases lining up with TRBD1. Germline-derived CDR1 and CDR2 are SGHNT and YYREEE (reference sequence). The CDR3 has 15 amino acids. The junction had 1 base not matched to a gene; V was cut back by 2 bases and J by 0 bases. The DNA for the CDR3 is TGTGCCAGCAGCTTAGACAGGGGCTCCTACAATGAGCAGTTCTTC. Protein: CASSLDRGSYNEQFF.

This chain uses TRBV9 with TRBJ2-3, with D possibly TRBD2 on 6 matching bases. CDR3 length equals 14 residues. Germline CDR1 and CDR2: SGDLS and YYNGEE. Trimming removed 6 bases at V and 0 bases at J, with 11 bases between. The CDR3 DNA follows: TGTGCCAGCAATACGGGGGATAGCACAGATACGCAGTATTTT. It codes for CASNTGDSTDTQYF.

This clone was detected a few times. V usage is TRBV4-3 and J usage is TRBJ2-2; D gene ambiguous. Trimming left V 0 bases short and J 4 bases short, with 9 bases between. The CDR3 totals 15 residues. The germline gives CDR1 LGHNA, CDR2 YSLEER. CDR3 DNA sequence: TGCGCCAGCAGCCAAGATTTCGGTAGCACCGGGGAGCTGTTTTTT. Translation: CASSQDFGSTGELFF.

The chain couples TRBV15 to TRBJ2-3, with D tentatively TRBD1 (6 bases). V lost 5 bases to trimming and J lost 4 bases, with 22 bases between them. The CDR3 totals 17 residues. Germline CDR1 is LNHNV and CDR2 is YYDKDF (reference sequence). The chain's CDR3 is CATSARQGRRSPDTQYF. Written as DNA, the CDR3 is TGTGCCACCAGCGCACGTCAGGGGCGGAGGAGCCCAGATACGCAGTATTTT.

The chain carries TRBV5-1 and TRBJ1-3; 7 nucleotides agree with TRBD1. Germline lookup yields CDR1 SGHRS and CDR2 YFSETQ. Trimming removed 4 bases from V and 0 bases from J; junction bases left unmatched: 4. The CDR3 length is 15 residues. The CDR3 protein is CASSLGQSSGNTIYF. DNA for the CDR3: TGCGCCAGCAGCCTGGGACAGAGCTCTGGAAACACCATATATTTT. Drawing the rest from reference TRBV5-1 and TRBJ1-3, the complete variable domain is KAGVTQTPRYLIKTRGQQVTLSCSPISGHRSVSWYQQTPGQGLQFLFEYFSETQRNKGNFPGRFSGRQFSNSRSEMNVSTLELGDSALYLCASSLGQSSGNTIYFGEGSWLTVV.

This clone showed up just a few times. This chain links TRBV4-3 with TRBJ2-2; unclear D gene. Germline lookup yields CDR1 LGHNA and CDR2 YSLEER. V was trimmed by 1 base and J by 6 bases, leaving 12 bases between them. The CDR3 totals 15 residues. CDR3 nucleotide sequence: TGCGCCAGCAGCCAAGGAACGCCTCCAGCCGGGGAGCTGTTTTTT. As protein: CASSQGTPPAGELFF.

The chain combines TRBV5-1 with TRBJ2-5; maybe TRBD2 (5 bases). This CDR3 comprises 15 residues. Germline CDR1 reads SGHRS; CDR2 reads YFSETQ. Deletions cut 1 base from V and 4 bases from J, with 14 bases between. The CDR3 is CASSLLAGRGETQYF. DNA of the CDR3: TGCGCCAGCAGCTTGTTGGCCGGCCGGGGAGAGACCCAGTACTTC.

V is TRBV4-3 and J is TRBJ2-5, with a tentative D call TRBD1 (6 bases). The CDR3 runs to 18 residues. Germline V gene lookup returns CDR1 LGHNA and CDR2 YSLEER. V was clipped by 2 bases and J by 0 bases, with 19 bases between them. Here the CDR3 DNA reads TGCGCCAGCAGCCAACGACGGAGGTCAGGGGAGCACCAAGAGACCCAGTACTTC. Amino acids: CASSQRRRSGEHQETQYF.

This clone was counted between two and nine times. The chain has TRBV6-1 and TRBJ1-5; D possibly corresponds to TRBD1 (6 bases). The V end was cut by 2 bases, the J end by 4 bases, with 12 bases between. This CDR3 is built from 15 residues. Germline V gene sequence: CDR1 MNHNS, CDR2 SASEGT. The CDR3 reads CASSERGQVNQPQHF. The CDR3 DNA sequence: TGTGCCAGCAGTGAACGGGGACAAGTTAATCAGCCCCAGCATTTT.

This sequence joins TRBV19 and TRBJ2-6; 7 bases agree with TRBD1. Germline V CDR1 and CDR2: LNHDA, SQIVND (reference sequence). Losses at the gene ends were 9 bases for V and 4 bases for J; bases not matched to a gene: 6. The CDR3 runs 14 residues. Here the CDR3 DNA reads TGTGCCAGCCAAACAGGGGCCGGGGCCAACGTCCTGACTTTC. It translates to CASQTGAGANVLTF.

DNA for the CDR3: TGTGCCAGCAGCCAAGGGGGCGTGAACACTGAAGCTTTCTTT. It is translated as CASSQGGVNTEAFF. V is TRBV4-2 and J is TRBJ1-1; a possible D gene is TRBD1 (5 bases). The CDR3 consists of 14 residues. The V and J ends lost 1 base and 0 bases respectively, with 6 bases between them. Germline-derived CDR1 and CDR2 are LGHNA and YNFKEQ.

The chain links TRBV7-2 to TRBJ1-1; TRBD1 is a possible D gene (6 bases). The CDR3 totals 15 residues. In germline, CDR1 is SGHTA, CDR2 FQGNSA. V was pared by 5 bases and J by 2 bases, with 15 bases between. The CDR3: CASSASSTGNTEAFF. The CDR3, as DNA: TGTGCCAGCAGCGCCTCCTCGACAGGAAACACTGAAGCTTTCTTT.

The chain recombines TRBV19 with TRBJ1-1; the match to TRBD1 covers 7 bases. The germline V gene encodes CDR1 LNHDA and CDR2 SQIVND (reference sequence). This CDR3 has 15 residues. J was trimmed by 5 bases and V by 0 bases; bases with no gene match: 6. DNA of the CDR3: TGTGCCAGTAGTATAGATAAGGGGGCGGAAACTGAAGCTTTCTTT. As protein: CASSIDKGAETEAFF.

This clone was found a few times. The gene calls are TRBV2 and TRBJ2-7; D possibly corresponds to TRBD1 (6 bases). V dropped 4 bases and J dropped 2 bases, with 9 bases sitting between them. The CDR3 has 13 amino acids. CDR1 SNHLY and CDR2 FYNNEI come from the germline V gene. DNA of the CDR3: TGTGCCAGCAGTGGGACAGTCCCCTACGAGCAGTACTTC. Protein product: CASSGTVPYEQYF.

The gene calls are TRBV18 and TRBJ1-6, with TRBD1 identical over 10 bases. V trimming: 3 bases; J trimming: 10 bases; junction bases outside the gene matches: 6. This CDR3 comprises 15 residues. Germline V gene lookup returns CDR1 KGHSH and CDR2 LQKENI. CDR3 region: CASSPGQGDGSPLHF. The CDR3 nucleotides are TGTGCCAGCTCACCCGGACAGGGGGATGGATCACCCCTCCACTTT. Together with reference TRBV18 and TRBJ1-6, the CDR3 gives the full variable domain: NAGVMQNPRHLVRRRGQEARLRCSPMKGHSHVYWYRQLPEEGLKFMVYLQKENIIDESGMPKERFSAEFPKEGPSILRIQQVVRGDSAAYFCASSPGQGDGSPLHFGNGTRLTVT.

The gene calls are TRBV6-6 and TRBJ2-1, with 7 bases fitting TRBD1. This CDR3 has 14 amino acids. Germline trimming cut 5 bases from V and 4 bases from J; bases unmatched to any gene: 5. Germline CDR1 is MNHNY and CDR2 is SVGAGI (reference sequence). The CDR3 coding sequence is TGTGCCAGCAGTCCCGGGACAGTATACAATGAGCAGTTCTTC. It codes for CASSPGTVYNEQFF.

The chain recombines TRBV7-3 with TRBJ1-3, with 8 bases fitting TRBD1. The CDR3 sequence is 15 residues long. The V and J ends lost 4 bases and 2 bases, in that order; junction bases with no gene match: 4. Germline V gene data show CDR1 as SGHTA and CDR2 as FQGTGA. The CDR3, as DNA: TGTGCCAGCAGCTCCACAGGGGGAGCTGGAAACACCATATATTTT. It is translated as CASSSTGGAGNTIYF.

This chain joins TRBV11-2 and TRBJ2-4, with 8 bases fitting TRBD1. J was trimmed by 13 bases and V by 2 bases; bases with no gene match: 4. Germline V gene data show CDR1 as SGHAT and CDR2 as FQNNGV. The CDR3 is 12 amino acids. CDR3 amino acids: CASSLPGGSQYF. Here the CDR3 DNA reads TGTGCCAGCAGCTTACCAGGGGGCAGCCAGTACTTC.

This sequence joins TRBV5-1 and TRBJ1-1; the D gene is possibly TRBD1 (5 bases). There are 12 residues in the CDR3. The V gene lost 4 bases and the J gene lost 4 bases, with 8 bases spanning the gap. Looked up from germline, CDR1 is SGHRS and CDR2 is YFSETQ. Here the CDR3 reads CASSPGSTEAFF. The CDR3 DNA reads TGCGCCAGCAGCCCAGGGTCCACTGAAGCTTTCTTT.

The chain uses TRBV6-5 and TRBJ1-1, with 7 bases lining up with TRBD1. Looked up from germline, CDR1 is MNHEY and CDR2 is SVGAGI. V shed 4 bases and J 5 bases; nucleotides not matched to a gene: 4. The CDR3 covers 13 residues. The CDR3: CASSFDRDTEAFF. The CDR3 DNA sequence: TGTGCCAGCAGTTTCGACAGGGATACTGAAGCTTTCTTT.

This rearrangement joins TRBV10-3 to TRBJ2-5, with 7 bases that match TRBD1. The CDR3 is 13 residues long. Trimming took 4 bases from V and 5 from J; bases not matched to a gene: 4. CDR1 is ENHRY, CDR2 SYGVKD, per germline. The CDR3 DNA is TGTGCCATCAGTGGCACAGGGGCCGAGACCCAGTACTTC. Its translation: CAISGTGAETQYF.